This T cell receptor beta chain stems from a study of shared clonotypes between healthy human individuals. The assay was immunoSEQ multiplex PCR, and TCRdb's table has in-frame clones only and misses some. Found here are under 700,000 clones, 85% to 95% of them singletons; the top ten hold approximately 0.11%. Naive CD8 cells comprised CD45RO-negative, CCR7-positively selected cells, excluding terminally differentiated effector memory CD45RA+ cells. The TCR originated in a woman aged 25 to 39 in good health. Sequencing was done on a sample of naive CD8+ T cells sorted from blood.

CDR3 in DNA: TGTGCCAGCGAAACAGTCTACGAGCAGTACTTC. Translated, it gives CASETVYEQYF. The chain carries TRBV6-1 and TRBJ2-7, with D hard to call. V lost 8 bases and J 3 bases, leaving 8 bases between the germline ends. CDR3 length equals 11 residues. Germline V lookup: CDR1 MNHNS, CDR2 SASEGT.